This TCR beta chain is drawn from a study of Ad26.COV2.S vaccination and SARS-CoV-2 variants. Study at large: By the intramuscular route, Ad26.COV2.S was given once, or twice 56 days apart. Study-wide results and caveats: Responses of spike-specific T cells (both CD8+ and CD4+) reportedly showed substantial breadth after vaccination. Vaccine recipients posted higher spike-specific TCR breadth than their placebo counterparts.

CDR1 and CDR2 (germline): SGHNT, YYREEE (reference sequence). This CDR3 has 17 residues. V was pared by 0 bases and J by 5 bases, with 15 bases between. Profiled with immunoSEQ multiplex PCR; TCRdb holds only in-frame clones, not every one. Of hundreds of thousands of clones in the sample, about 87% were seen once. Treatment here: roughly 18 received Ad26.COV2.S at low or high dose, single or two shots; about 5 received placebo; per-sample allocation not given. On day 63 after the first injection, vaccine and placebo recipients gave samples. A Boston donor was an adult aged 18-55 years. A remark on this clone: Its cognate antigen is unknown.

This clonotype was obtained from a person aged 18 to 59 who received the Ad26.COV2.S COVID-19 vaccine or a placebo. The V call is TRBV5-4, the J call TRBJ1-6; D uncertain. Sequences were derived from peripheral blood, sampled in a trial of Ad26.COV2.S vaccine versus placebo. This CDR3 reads CASSLGIRGDHNSPLHF. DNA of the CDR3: TGTGCCAGCAGCTTGGGTATACGGGGTGACCATAATTCACCCCTCCACTTT.